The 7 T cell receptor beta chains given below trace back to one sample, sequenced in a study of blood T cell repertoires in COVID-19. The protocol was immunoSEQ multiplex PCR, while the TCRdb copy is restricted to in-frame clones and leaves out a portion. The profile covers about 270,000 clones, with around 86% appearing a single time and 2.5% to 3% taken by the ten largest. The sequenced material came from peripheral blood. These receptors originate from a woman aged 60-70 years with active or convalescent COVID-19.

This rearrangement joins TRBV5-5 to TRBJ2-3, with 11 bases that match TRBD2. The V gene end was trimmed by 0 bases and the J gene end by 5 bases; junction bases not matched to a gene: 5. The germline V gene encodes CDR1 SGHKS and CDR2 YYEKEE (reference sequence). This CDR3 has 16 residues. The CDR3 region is CASSLASGGRIDTQYF. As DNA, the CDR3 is TGTGCCAGCAGCTTGGCTAGCGGGGGGAGGATAGATACGCAGTATTTT.

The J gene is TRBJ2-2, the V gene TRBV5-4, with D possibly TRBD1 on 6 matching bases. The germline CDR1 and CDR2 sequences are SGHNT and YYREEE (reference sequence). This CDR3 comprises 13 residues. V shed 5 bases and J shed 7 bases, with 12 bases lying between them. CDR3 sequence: CASRSGAHGELFF. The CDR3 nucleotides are TGTGCCAGCAGGTCAGGGGCTCACGGGGAGCTGTTTTTT.

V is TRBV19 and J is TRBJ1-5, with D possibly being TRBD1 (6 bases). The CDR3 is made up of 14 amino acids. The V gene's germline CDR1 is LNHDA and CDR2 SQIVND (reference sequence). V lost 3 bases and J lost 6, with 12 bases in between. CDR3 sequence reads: CASSIQGWRQPQHF. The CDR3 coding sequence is TGTGCCAGTAGTATCCAGGGGTGGCGTCAGCCCCAGCATTTT.

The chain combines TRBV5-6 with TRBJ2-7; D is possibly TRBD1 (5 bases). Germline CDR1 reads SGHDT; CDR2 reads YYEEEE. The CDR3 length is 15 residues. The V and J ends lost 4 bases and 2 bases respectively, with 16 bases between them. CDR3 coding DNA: TGTGCCAGCAGCCCTACAGGTTTTGGGGCCTACGAGCAGTACTTC. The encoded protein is CASSPTGFGAYEQYF.

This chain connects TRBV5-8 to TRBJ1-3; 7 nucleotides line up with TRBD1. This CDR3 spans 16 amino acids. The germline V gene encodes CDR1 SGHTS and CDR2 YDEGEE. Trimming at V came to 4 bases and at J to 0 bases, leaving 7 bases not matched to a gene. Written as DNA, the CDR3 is TGTGCCAGCAGCCCAGGGGGACAGCACTCTGGAAACACCATATATTTT. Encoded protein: CASSPGGQHSGNTIYF.

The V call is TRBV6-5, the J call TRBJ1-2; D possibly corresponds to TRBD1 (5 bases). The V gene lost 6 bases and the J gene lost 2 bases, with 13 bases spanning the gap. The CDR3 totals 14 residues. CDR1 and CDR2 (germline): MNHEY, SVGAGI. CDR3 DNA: TGTGCCAGCAGCAGGGCAGACAGAAACTATGGCTACACCTTC. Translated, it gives CASSRADRNYGYTF.

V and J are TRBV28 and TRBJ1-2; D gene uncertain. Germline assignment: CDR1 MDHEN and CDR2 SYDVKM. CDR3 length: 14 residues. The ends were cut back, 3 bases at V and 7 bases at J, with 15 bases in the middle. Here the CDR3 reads CASSFTRGLGGYTF. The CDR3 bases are TGTGCCAGCAGTTTTACAAGAGGGCTGGGTGGCTACACCTTC.